A single sample is the source of the 16 T cell receptor beta chains below, sequenced in a study of identical twins. TCRdb reprocessed the 5' RACE reads with MiXCR, giving one entry per CDR3 protein. The sample records some 1,700,000 distinct CDR3 sequences, less than 40% being singletons. Sequencing used cord blood. All receptors come from a newborn girl in good health.

Only a few counts were recorded for this clonotype. This chain connects TRBV7-2 to TRBJ2-7; D tentatively fits TRBD1 or TRBD2 (8 bases each). The CDR3 length is 16 residues. Trimming took off 5 bases at V and 7 bases at J, with 24 bases between the two ends. Per germline, CDR1 SGHTA and CDR2 FQGNSA. The CDR3 sequence: CASSQDRGLVIYEQYF. Written as DNA, the CDR3 is TGTGCCAGCAGCCAAGACAGGGGACTAGTGATCTATGAGCAGTACTTC.

The chain employs TRBV11-2 and TRBJ2-7; 7 bases match TRBD1. The J call could be wrong; TRBJ2-4 is a better fit for the DNA end. CDR3 length: 17 amino acids. CDR1 is SGHAT, CDR2 FQNNGV, per germline. The CDR3, as DNA: TGTGCCAGCAGCTCCCCCAGGGGGAAGGAACCCAAAAACATTCAGTACTTC. Its protein product is CASSSPRGKEPKNIQYF.

The chain links TRBV4-2 to TRBJ2-1; 9 bases align to TRBD2. This CDR3 is 16 amino acids long. The trim removed 2 bases at V and 4 bases at J, leaving 6 bases unmatched. Germline CDR1 reads LGHNA; CDR2 reads YNFKEQ. Written as DNA, the CDR3 is TGTGCCAGCAGCCAAAGGAAGACTAGCGGATACAATGAGCAGTTCTTC. As protein: CASSQRKTSGYNEQFF.

The rearrangement links TRBV4-1 to TRBJ1-2; tentatively, D is TRBD1 (5 bases). Germline V lookup: CDR1 MGHRA, CDR2 YSYEKL. The CDR3 extends over 14 amino acids. V was shortened by 0 bases and J by 3 bases, with 8 bases between the two germline ends. The CDR3 reads CASSQEDTDYGYTF. The CDR3 DNA is TGCGCCAGCAGCCAAGAGGACACTGACTATGGCTACACCTTC.

This clonotype was counted between two and nine times. CDR3 DNA: TGTGCCAGTGCCATCACCGCTGGGGACCGTGGCTACACCTTC. This encodes CASAITAGDRGYTF. This sequence joins TRBV19 and TRBJ1-2, with D maybe TRBD1 (5 bases). V was pared by 8 bases and J by 7 bases, with 20 bases between. Looked up from germline, CDR1 is LNHDA and CDR2 is SQIVND (reference sequence). The CDR3 has 14 residues.

This clonotype occurred a few times. This sequence joins TRBV10-3 and TRBJ1-5; D call uncertain. CDR1 ENHRY and CDR2 SYGVKD come from the germline V gene. Trimming took off 2 bases at V and 7 bases at J, with 15 bases between the two ends. The CDR3 has 15 residues. CDR3 coding DNA: TGTGCCATCAGTGAGGCCGTATTCGTAGACCAGCCCCAGCATTTT. Amino acids: CAISEAVFVDQPQHF.

This clonotype was counted a single time. The J gene is TRBJ2-7, the V gene TRBV5-1; TRBD1 agrees at 7 bases. Germline values: CDR1 SGHRS, CDR2 YFSETQ. The CDR3 length is 16 residues. V was pared by 0 bases and J by 7 bases, with 13 bases of the junction left unmatched. CDR3: CASSLESRGTYNEQYF. The DNA for the CDR3 is TGCGCCAGCAGCTTGGAGTCCAGGGGGACCTACAATGAGCAGTACTTC.

The chain carries TRBV20-1 and TRBJ2-3, with 9 bases fitting TRBD2. The CDR3 runs 16 residues. V shed 6 bases, J shed 4 bases, and the junction held 14 bases outside the gene matches. Germline CDR1 DFQATT, CDR2 SNEGSKA (reference sequence). CDR3 loop: CSAHQGGGALADTQYF. CDR3 nucleotides: TGCAGTGCGCATCAGGGCGGGGGGGCCCTCGCAGATACGCAGTATTTT.

This chain links TRBV28 with TRBJ2-5; 8 bases map to TRBD2. V was clipped by 4 bases and J by 11 bases; unmatched bases: 15. The V gene's germline CDR1 is MDHEN and CDR2 SYDVKM. The CDR3 consists of 15 residues. The CDR3 nucleotides are TGTGCCAGCAGTTCCCTACTAGCGGAAGTCCATGAGCAGTACTTC. Protein product: CASSSLLAEVHEQYF.

This clonotype was counted a single time. The chain is built from TRBV3-1 and TRBJ2-1, with D unresolved. The V end lost 0 bases, the J end lost 10 bases, and 19 bases lay between the germline ends. The CDR3 loop spans 16 amino acids. The germline V gene has CDR1 LGHDT and CDR2 YNNKEL (reference sequence). The CDR3 DNA is TGTGCCAGCAGCCAAGATCCCGGCATTTCCTCCTACGAGCAGTTCTTC. The encoded protein is CASSQDPGISSYEQFF.

This sequence joins TRBV7-2 and TRBJ2-7; D remains ambiguous. The J call could be wrong; TRBJ2-5 is a better fit for the DNA end. The length of the CDR3 is 14 residues. Germline V gene sequence: CDR1 SGHTA, CDR2 FQGNSA. Written as DNA, the CDR3 is TGTGCCAGCAGCTTAGCTCCCGGAAGGGAGACCCAGTACTTC. Residues: CASSLAPGRETQYF.

This clonotype was recorded many times. V and J are TRBV12-3 or TRBV12-4 and TRBJ2-7, with D possibly being TRBD2 (6 bases). There are 14 residues in the CDR3. V dropped 4 bases and J dropped 2 bases, with 12 bases sitting between them. Here the CDR3 reads CASSSRRGAYEQYF. The CDR3 bases are TGTGCCAGCAGTTCACGGAGGGGTGCCTACGAGCAGTACTTC.

This sequence joins TRBV7-9 and TRBJ1-5; TRBD1 agrees at 7 bases. The germline gives CDR1 SEHNR, CDR2 FQNEAQ (reference sequence). V gave up 8 bases and J gave up 6 bases; unmatched junction bases: 7. This CDR3 has 13 residues. CDR3 DNA: TGTGCCAGCTCCGACAGGGCGGGTCAGCCCCAGCATTTT. Translated: CASSDRAGQPQHF.

Ten or more counts support this clonotype. V and J are TRBV29-1 and TRBJ2-1; D is unresolved. This CDR3 region has 13 residues. CDR1 is SQVTM and CDR2 is ANQGSEA in the germline V gene. V lost 0 bases to trimming and J lost 6 bases, with 9 bases between them. The CDR3 DNA sequence: TGCAGCGTTGAAGATGAGATAGCCAATGAGCAGTTCTTC. It is translated as CSVEDEIANEQFF.

Worth noting for this clonotype: A much larger clone lies one base from this, so it may be a read error. The chain recombines TRBV20-1 with TRBJ2-4, with TRBD1 matching 7 bases. Looked up from germline, CDR1 is DFQATT and CDR2 is SNEGSKA (reference sequence). This CDR3 contains 13 residues. Trimming cost V 4 bases and J 13 bases; bases outside gene matches: 13. DNA for the CDR3: TGCAGTGCTACCCCAGGGGGTTACTACAAGCAGTACTTC. The encoded protein is CSATPGGYYKQYF.

This clonotype was picked up a small number of times. The J gene is TRBJ2-1, the V gene TRBV20-1; TRBD2 agrees at 8 bases. There are 14 residues in the CDR3. V shed 6 bases and J 6 bases; nucleotides not matched to a gene: 10. Per the germline V gene, CDR1 is DFQATT and CDR2 is SNEGSKA (reference sequence). CDR3 bases: TGCAGTGCGACCGGGACTAGTATTGCCAATGAGCAGTTCTTC. This codes for CSATGTSIANEQFF.